This TCR beta chain was obtained from a study of cytomegalovirus exposure and HLA in healthy donors. Whole-study findings and limits: Cytomegalovirus association was assigned to about 180 TCR beta chains.

Clones were sequenced by immunoSEQ multiplex PCR, and TCRdb holds only the in-frame ones, with some missing. The sample includes some 65,000 clones, 90% to 95% of them seen just once. This CDR3 spans 15 amino acids. From germline, CDR1 is SGHNT and CDR2 YENEEA. The trim removed 5 bases at V and 7 bases at J, leaving 8 bases unmatched. With respect to this clone: Its antigen is not identified.

The sample was PBMCs. V and J are TRBV11-3 and TRBJ2-2; 9 bases are shared with TRBD1. The clonotype comes from a man aged 18 to 29 in good health and CMV-seropositive. The CDR3 reads CASSGRTGVVGELFF. In DNA, the CDR3 is TGTGCCAGCAGCGGGCGGACAGGGGTGGTCGGGGAGCTGTTTTTT.